The 27 T cell receptor beta chains below were found in one sample sequenced in a study of T cell repertoires and HLA-DP antigens. Clones were read by immunoSEQ multiplex PCR, and TCRdb kept only the in-frame ones, dropping some. The sample holds over 60,000 clones; roughly 75% are singletons and the top ten take about 1.6%. Their antigens remain unidentified. Sequenced sample: CD4+ T cells from PBMCs. The receptor set was obtained from a man in his 60s in good health and CMV-seronegative.

The DNA of the CDR3 is TGTGCCAGCAGCGGGGATCCTTACGGGTCTGGAAACACCATATATTTT. Protein product: CASSGDPYGSGNTIYF. The genes are TRBV9 and TRBJ1-3; D is unclear. CDR1 and CDR2 from the germline V gene are SGDLS and YYNGEE. This CDR3 is 16 amino acids long. V dropped 3 bases and J dropped 1 base, with 14 bases sitting between them.

The chain recombines TRBV5-1 with TRBJ2-1, with D perhaps TRBD2 (7 bases). Trimming shortened V by 7 bases and J by 4 bases, and 21 bases separated the two germline ends. The CDR3 length is 16 residues. Per the germline V gene, CDR1 is SGHRS and CDR2 is YFSETQ. The CDR3 spells CASGWGGLAAYNEQFF. The CDR3, as DNA: TGCGCCAGCGGGTGGGGGGGCCTAGCGGCGTACAATGAGCAGTTCTTC.

This clone was seen once. The chain employs TRBV6-6 and TRBJ2-2; a possible D gene is TRBD1 (5 bases). Germline CDR1 is MNHNY and CDR2 is SVGAGI (reference sequence). The CDR3 totals 14 residues. V was trimmed by 5 bases and J by 0 bases, leaving 7 bases between them. CDR3: CASSQGANTGELFF. The CDR3 nucleotides are TGTGCCAGCAGTCAGGGCGCGAACACCGGGGAGCTGTTTTTT.

There are a few counts of this clone. The chain uses TRBV5-6 and TRBJ2-6, with D uncertain. The germline CDR1 and CDR2 sequences are SGHDT and YYEEEE. CDR3 length: 16 residues. With 0 bases removed from V and 3 bases from J, the gap between germline ends came to 10 bases. The CDR3 here is CASSLGPTRGANVLTF. In DNA, the CDR3 is TGTGCCAGCAGCTTGGGCCCTACCCGTGGGGCCAACGTCCTGACTTTC.

The chain carries TRBV7-2 and TRBJ1-5; perhaps TRBD1 as D (5 bases). CDR3 length: 14 residues. V lost 2 bases, J lost 4 bases, and 9 bases lay in between. Germline V gives CDR1 SGHTA, CDR2 FQGNSA. The CDR3 bases are TGTGCCAGCAGCTTATCAGGGAAGAATCAGCCCCAGCATTTT. Amino acid sequence: CASSLSGKNQPQHF.

V usage is TRBV9 and J usage is TRBJ2-3; D remains ambiguous. The CDR3 loop spans 16 amino acids. Per the germline V gene, CDR1 is SGDLS and CDR2 is YYNGEE. Trimming shortened V by 4 bases and J by 0 bases, and 15 bases separated the two germline ends. CDR3 nucleotide sequence: TGTGCCAGCAGCCCCCGTTCGGTCCCAAGCACAGATACGCAGTATTTT. As protein: CASSPRSVPSTDTQYF.

V is TRBV7-3 and J is TRBJ1-1, with D hard to call. The CDR3 runs to 13 residues. Germline V CDR1 and CDR2: SGHTA, FQGTGA. Between the trimmed V and J ends, which lost 6 bases and 1 base, there was a span of 9 bases. CDR3 in amino acids: CASRQTWNTEAFF. The CDR3 DNA follows: TGTGCCAGCAGACAAACTTGGAACACTGAAGCTTTCTTT.

CDR3 DNA sequence: TGTGCCAGCAGCTCTTCCACCCGGGGGGCTGGAAACACCATATATTTT. The encoded protein is CASSSSTRGAGNTIYF. The J gene is TRBJ1-3, the V gene TRBV7-2; tentatively, D is TRBD1 (5 bases). The germline CDR1 and CDR2 sequences are SGHTA and FQGNSA. The CDR3 has 16 amino acids. Deletions cut 4 bases from V and 2 bases from J, with 15 bases between.

This chain connects TRBV5-6 to TRBJ2-1; D may be TRBD2 (6 bases). The CDR3 covers 17 residues. Germline V gene data show CDR1 as SGHDT and CDR2 as YYEEEE. With 2 bases removed from V and 2 bases from J, the gap between germline ends came to 17 bases. CDR3: CASSFSIAGPTYNEQFF. The CDR3 nucleotides are TGTGCCAGCAGCTTTTCAATCGCGGGACCAACCTACAATGAGCAGTTCTTC.

The genes are TRBV7-2 and TRBJ1-2; a possible D gene is TRBD1 (5 bases). Trimming removed 7 bases at V and 4 bases at J, with 16 bases between. This CDR3 is 14 amino acids long. CDR1 is SGHTA and CDR2 is FQGNSA in the germline V gene. The CDR3 nucleotides read TGTGCCAGCAACCCCGGGGGGTTCGGCTATGGCTACACCTTC. The encoded protein is CASNPGGFGYGYTF. Full variable domain (remainder filled in from reference TRBV7-2 and TRBJ1-2): GAGVSQSPSNKVTEKGKDVELRCDPISGHTALYWYRQSLGQGLEFLIYFQGNSAPDKSGLPSDRFSAERTGGSVSTLTIQRTQQEDSAVYLCASNPGGFGYGYTFGSGTRLTVV.

The chain is built from TRBV5-1 and TRBJ1-1, with D possibly being TRBD1 (5 bases). This CDR3 comprises 16 residues. The V end was cut by 4 bases, the J end by 0 bases, with 16 bases between. The germline CDR1 and CDR2 sequences are SGHRS and YFSETQ. The DNA of the CDR3 is TGCGCCAGCAGCGGGGGGACCGGGCCAATGAACACTGAAGCTTTCTTT. This gives the protein CASSGGTGPMNTEAFF.

This clone occurred once. The V gene is TRBV6-5, the J gene TRBJ1-1; 9 bases align to TRBD1. Germline CDR1 and CDR2: MNHEY and SVGAGI. V lost 2 bases, J lost 5 bases, and 3 bases stayed unmatched. This CDR3 contains 14 residues. Here the CDR3 reads CASSYNDRGTEAFF. The CDR3 bases are TGTGCCAGCAGTTACAACGACAGGGGGACTGAAGCTTTCTTT.

The chain uses TRBV10-1 and TRBJ2-1; maybe TRBD2 (8 bases). CDR1 is WNHNN, CDR2 SYGVQD, per germline (reference sequence). Trimming shortened V by 10 bases and J by 10 bases, and 29 bases separated the two germline ends. This CDR3 has 16 amino acids. CDR3 protein: CATTGEQRGSFREQFF. The CDR3 DNA reads TGCGCCACCACAGGGGAACAGCGGGGGTCCTTCAGAGAGCAGTTCTTC.

The V and J genes are TRBV7-8 and TRBJ2-7, with D perhaps TRBD2 (7 bases). The V end was cut by 2 bases, the J end by 6 bases, with 14 bases between. The length of the CDR3 is 14 residues. CDR1 and CDR2 (germline): SGHVS, FQNEAQ. The CDR3 protein is CASSLREGVVEQYV. CDR3 nucleotide sequence: TGTGCCAGCAGCTTAAGGGAGGGGGTAGTCGAGCAGTACGTC.

This clone has a handful of counts. V usage is TRBV19 and J usage is TRBJ1-6; TRBD1 matches at 7 bases. The CDR3 is made up of 13 amino acids. Germline CDR1 is LNHDA and CDR2 is SQIVND (reference sequence). V was clipped by 6 bases and J by 6 bases; unmatched bases: 2. CDR3 region: CASSNRGNSPLHF. The DNA of the CDR3 is TGTGCCAGTAGCAACAGGGGTAATTCACCCCTCCACTTT.

This clone was detected a few times. This chain connects TRBV19 to TRBJ1-2, with D tentatively TRBD1 (6 bases). Trimming cost V 6 bases and J 3 bases, with 14 bases left between them. The germline gives CDR1 LNHDA, CDR2 SQIVND (reference sequence). The CDR3 is 14 residues long. The CDR3 loop reads CASRTGAGYYGYTF. CDR3 DNA: TGTGCCAGTAGAACGGGGGCCGGATACTATGGCTACACCTTC.

V and J are TRBV5-8 and TRBJ2-7; 7 nucleotides align to TRBD1. Looked up from germline, CDR1 is SGHTS and CDR2 is YDEGEE. J was trimmed by 4 bases and V by 6 bases; bases with no gene match: 13. The CDR3 loop spans 15 amino acids. In DNA, the CDR3 is TGTGCCAGCACCTTCCAAGGGGACAGATTATACGAGCAGTACGTC. Its protein is CASTFQGDRLYEQYV.

The CDR3 loop reads CASSSAGTSGSETQYF. The DNA for the CDR3 is TGTGCCAGCAGTTCCGCCGGGACTAGCGGGAGCGAGACCCAGTACTTC. The chain links TRBV6-5 to TRBJ2-5; TRBD2 aligns across 14 bases. This CDR3 contains 16 residues. J lost 5 bases, V lost 4 bases, and 6 bases had no gene match. CDR1 and CDR2 (germline): MNHEY, SVGAGI.

The chain joins TRBV7-9 to TRBJ1-2; D may be TRBD1 (6 bases). The CDR3 consists of 15 residues. Germline CDR1 is SEHNR and CDR2 is FQNEAQ (reference sequence). Between the trimmed V and J ends, which lost 1 base and 0 bases, there was a span of 9 bases. The CDR3 is CASSLVRGPNYGYTF. In nucleotides, the CDR3 is TGTGCCAGCAGCTTAGTCAGGGGCCCTAACTATGGCTACACCTTC.

This clone was seen a few times. V gene TRBV19 combines with J gene TRBJ1-5; D remains unclear. Deletions cut 6 bases from V and 7 bases from J, with 16 bases between. The germline CDR1 and CDR2 sequences are LNHDA and SQIVND (reference sequence). The CDR3 totals 14 residues. The CDR3 sequence is CASRNGGNGQPQHF. The CDR3 coding sequence is TGTGCCAGTAGGAACGGAGGGAACGGACAGCCCCAGCATTTT.

This clone came up once. This chain joins TRBV7-2 and TRBJ2-3; TRBD2 matches at 10 bases. The CDR3 spans 18 residues. The germline V gene has CDR1 SGHTA and CDR2 FQGNSA. V trimming: 5 bases; J trimming: 0 bases; junction bases outside the gene matches: 11. The CDR3 DNA reads TGTGCCAGCAGCCCCCGCTCCGGACTAGCGGCTAGCACAGATACGCAGTATTTT. This translates into CASSPRSGLAASTDTQYF.

The genes are TRBV5-6 and TRBJ1-5, with unresolved D. V shed 1 base and J shed 4 bases, with 9 bases lying between them. The CDR3 loop spans 14 amino acids. The germline CDR1 and CDR2 sequences are SGHDT and YYEEEE. In nucleotides, the CDR3 is TGTGCCAGCAGCTTGAGGCAGTCGAATCAGCCCCAGCATTTT. Translating it yields CASSLRQSNQPQHF.

V is TRBV15 and J is TRBJ2-1; D is perhaps TRBD1 or TRBD2 (6 bases each). Looked up from germline, CDR1 is LNHNV and CDR2 is YYDKDF (reference sequence). V lost 3 bases and J 12 bases, leaving 24 bases between the germline ends. The CDR3 extends over 16 amino acids. For the CDR3, the DNA is TGTGCCACCAGCAGGGACCGGGACAACGGACGGAGGGGGCAGTTCTTC. As protein: CATSRDRDNGRRGQFF.

The table lists this clone with a few counts. The chain couples TRBV4-1 to TRBJ2-3; 10 bases are shared with TRBD2. The CDR3 is 16 amino acids. Germline V gives CDR1 MGHRA, CDR2 YSYEKL. The junction had 0 bases not matched to a gene; V was cut back by 0 bases and J by 0 bases. CDR3 coding DNA: TGCGCCAGCAGCCAAGAGACTAGCGGGAGCACAGATACGCAGTATTTT. Its translation: CASSQETSGSTDTQYF.

This clone has a handful of counts. The chain combines TRBV5-1 with TRBJ2-1, with D tentatively TRBD1 (6 bases). V was cut by 0 bases and J by 9 bases, with 13 bases left in between. Per germline, CDR1 SGHRS and CDR2 YFSETQ. The CDR3 contains 14 residues. The CDR3 sequence: CASSLDGSGVEQFF. The CDR3 coding sequence is TGCGCCAGCAGCTTGGACGGGTCAGGGGTTGAGCAGTTCTTC.

The chain combines TRBV4-3 with TRBJ2-3; TRBD2 matches at 12 bases. The ends lost 1 base at V and 6 bases at J; junction bases unmatched: 5. This CDR3 is built from 16 residues. CDR1 is LGHNA, CDR2 YSLEER, per germline. The CDR3 region has the DNA TGCGCCAGCAGCCAAGCTAGCGGGGGGGCTGTGGATACGCAGTATTTT. This sequence encodes CASSQASGGAVDTQYF.

V usage is TRBV29-1 and J usage is TRBJ1-2; 7 bases fit TRBD1. Unmatched junction bases numbered 9, after V lost 5 bases and J lost 6 bases. Germline assignment: CDR1 SQVTM and CDR2 ANQGSEA. CDR3 length: 13 residues. The CDR3 DNA sequence: TGCAGCGTTACCGGGACAGAGTTCAATGGCTACACCTTC. This encodes CSVTGTEFNGYTF.